Below are 27 T cell receptor beta chains sequenced from a single sample in a study of PD-L1 blockade in urothelial cancer. The assay was immunoSEQ multiplex PCR, and TCRdb's table has in-frame clones only and misses some. Among roughly 30,000 clones listed, around 87% were seen once. The input for sequencing was PBMCs, taken around atezolizumab (anti-PD-L1) treatment. These receptors all stem from a man aged 45 to 65 with urothelial cancer.

The V call is TRBV7-6, the J call TRBJ2-3, with TRBD2 matching 9 bases. This CDR3 spans 15 amino acids. Germline loops: CDR1 SGHVS, CDR2 FNYEAQ. Trimming took 6 bases from V and 1 from J; bases not matched to a gene: 5. DNA for the CDR3: TGTGCCAGCAGAGCCCGACTAGCGGGCACAGATACGCAGTATTTT. It specifies CASRARLAGTDTQYF.

The rearrangement uses TRBV30 and TRBJ2-1; no clear D. V dropped 0 bases and J dropped 6 bases, with 6 bases sitting between them. This CDR3 is built from 12 residues. Germline V gene sequence: CDR1 GTSNPN, CDR2 SVGIG (reference sequence). In nucleotides, the CDR3 is TGTGCCTGGAGTGTATCCGGCAATGAGCAGTTCTTC. It yields the protein CAWSVSGNEQFF.

The chain carries TRBV5-1 and TRBJ2-1; D might be TRBD1 (5 bases). The CDR3 has 14 amino acids. V was pared by 0 bases and J by 7 bases, with 11 bases between. Per germline, CDR1 SGHRS and CDR2 YFSETQ. CDR3 region: CASSLASGRNEQFF. The DNA of the CDR3 is TGCGCCAGCAGCTTGGCGTCAGGGCGGAATGAGCAGTTCTTC.

V is TRBV28 and J is TRBJ2-7; TRBD2 might be the D (6 bases). Germline V gene lookup returns CDR1 MDHEN and CDR2 SYDVKM. Trimming removed 6 bases at V and 3 bases at J, with 15 bases between. CDR3 size: 14 residues. Here the CDR3 reads CASSPVPRGYEQYF. CDR3 nucleotide sequence: TGTGCCAGCAGCCCTGTTCCGCGGGGCTACGAGCAGTACTTC.

The genes are TRBV6-5 and TRBJ2-4; D perhaps matches TRBD2 (6 bases). The germline V gene encodes CDR1 MNHEY and CDR2 SVGAGI. The CDR3 is 14 amino acids. Trimming pared 6 bases from V and 6 bases from J, leaving 15 bases between. CDR3 residues: CASRVEGGANIQYF. The CDR3 bases are TGTGCCAGCAGAGTAGAGGGCGGGGCAAACATTCAGTACTTC.

This clone has only a few counts. The V and J genes are TRBV6-5 and TRBJ2-7; no definite D call. V gave up 0 bases and J gave up 0 bases, with 12 bases separating them. The CDR3 runs 16 residues. The germline gives CDR1 MNHEY, CDR2 SVGAGI. CDR3 sequence: CASSYSTGRSSYEQYF. The DNA of the CDR3 is TGTGCCAGCAGTTACTCGACGGGTAGGAGCTCCTACGAGCAGTACTTC.

The chain joins TRBV7-2 to TRBJ2-7; TRBD1 aligns across 9 bases. The V gene end was trimmed by 5 bases and the J gene end by 7 bases; junction bases not matched to a gene: 9. CDR1 and CDR2 from the germline V gene are SGHTA and FQGNSA. The CDR3 is 14 amino acids. This CDR3 reads CASSPQGAIREQYF. The CDR3 region has the DNA TGTGCCAGCAGCCCACAGGGGGCAATTAGGGAGCAGTACTTC.

This rearrangement joins TRBV6-5 to TRBJ1-1, with TRBD1 identical over 8 bases. The germline CDR1 and CDR2 sequences are MNHEY and SVGAGI. The CDR3 covers 15 residues. V gave up 0 bases and J gave up 4 bases; unmatched junction bases: 4. The CDR3 DNA reads as TGTGCCAGCAGTTACTCCCAGGGGGCGGGCACTGAAGCTTTCTTT. Residues: CASSYSQGAGTEAFF.

This sequence joins TRBV4-3 and TRBJ2-2, with D maybe TRBD1 (6 bases). Trimming shortened V by 5 bases and J by 8 bases, and 15 bases separated the two germline ends. Germline lookup yields CDR1 LGHNA and CDR2 YSLEER. The CDR3 has 14 amino acids. This chain's CDR3 is CASSFGGATGELFF. In nucleotides, the CDR3 is TGCGCCAGCAGCTTTGGGGGCGCAACAGGGGAGCTGTTTTTT.

The rearrangement uses TRBV9 and TRBJ2-1, with TRBD2 identical over 9 bases. The CDR3 has 16 residues. Germline V gene lookup returns CDR1 SGDLS and CDR2 YYNGEE. V shed 1 base, J shed 6 bases, and the junction held 8 bases outside the gene matches. CDR3 loop: CASSVRGRVRGNEQFF. DNA for the CDR3: TGTGCCAGCAGCGTACGCGGGAGGGTCCGAGGCAATGAGCAGTTCTTC.

The chain joins TRBV18 to TRBJ1-4; D not resolved. Trimming left V 2 bases short and J 2 bases short, with 9 bases between. The length of the CDR3 is 15 residues. Per the germline V gene, CDR1 is KGHSH and CDR2 is LQKENI. CDR3 region: CASSPGVGTNEKLFF. CDR3 coding DNA: TGTGCCAGCTCACCAGGAGTCGGGACTAATGAAAAACTGTTTTTT.

V usage is TRBV5-1 and J usage is TRBJ1-2; 10 positions agree with TRBD1. This CDR3 comprises 14 residues. The junction had 5 bases not matched to a gene; V was cut back by 4 bases and J by 5 bases. Germline V gene data show CDR1 as SGHRS and CDR2 as YFSETQ. The CDR3 region has the DNA TGCGCCAGCAGCCCGGGGACAGGGGTGTATGGCTACACCTTC. It specifies CASSPGTGVYGYTF.

This clone was seen a single time. The J gene is TRBJ2-7, the V gene TRBV5-6; unclear D gene. Trimming stripped 1 base from V and 6 bases from J, with 8 bases between. Germline CDR1 and CDR2: SGHDT and YYEEEE. This CDR3 contains 12 residues. CDR3 protein: CASSLLGSEQYF. The CDR3 DNA follows: TGTGCCAGCAGCTTGTTGGGCTCCGAGCAGTACTTC.

V usage is TRBV7-9 and J usage is TRBJ2-1; TRBD2 matches at 9 bases. V gave up 5 bases and J gave up 8 bases; unmatched junction bases: 13. The CDR3 contains 16 residues. The V gene's germline CDR1 is SEHNR and CDR2 FQNEAQ (reference sequence). The CDR3 bases are TGTGCCAGCAGCCTAAGACTAGCGGACCTTCGCGATGAGCAGTTCTTC. It is translated as CASSLRLADLRDEQFF.

The chain carries TRBV5-1 and TRBJ2-7; 9 nucleotides match TRBD1. CDR1 is SGHRS, CDR2 YFSETQ, per germline. The CDR3 sequence is 17 residues long. V lost 2 bases and J lost 1; bases outside the gene matches: 10. CDR3 nucleotides: TGCGCCAGCAGCTTTGGGCTGACCGGGACAGGGTCCTACGAGCAGTACTTC. It yields the protein CASSFGLTGTGSYEQYF. The whole variable domain, remainder taken from reference TRBV5-1 and TRBJ2-7, is KAGVTQTPRYLIKTRGQQVTLSCSPISGHRSVSWYQQTPGQGLQFLFEYFSETQRNKGNFPGRFSGRQFSNSRSEMNVSTLELGDSALYLCASSFGLTGTGSYEQYFGPGTRLTVT.

This chain joins TRBV11-3 and TRBJ2-2; possible D gene TRBD1, 5 bases. The V end lost 0 bases, the J end lost 6 bases, and 11 bases lay between the germline ends. The CDR3 contains 15 residues. CDR1 SGHNT and CDR2 YENEEA come from the germline V gene. The CDR3 sequence is CASSLDPGPAGELFF. The CDR3 coding sequence is TGTGCCAGCAGCTTAGATCCAGGGCCCGCCGGGGAGCTGTTTTTT.

The chain combines TRBV6-6 with TRBJ2-3; 7 nucleotides align to TRBD2. Per germline, CDR1 MNHNY and CDR2 SVGAGI (reference sequence). The CDR3 has 14 amino acids. V shed 6 bases, J shed 2 bases, and the junction held 5 bases outside the gene matches. The CDR3 is CASRPAGITDTQYF. CDR3 bases: TGTGCCAGCAGGCCAGCGGGAATCACAGATACGCAGTATTTT.

V and J are TRBV19 and TRBJ1-1; 9 nucleotides align to TRBD1. V lost 7 bases to trimming and J lost 0 bases; unmatched junction nucleotides: 6. Per germline, CDR1 LNHDA and CDR2 SQIVND (reference sequence). CDR3 length: 15 residues. CDR3 DNA: TGTGCCAGTAAACAGGGGGCCCTCATGAACACTGAAGCTTTCTTT. It yields the protein CASKQGALMNTEAFF.

The V gene is TRBV7-8, the J gene TRBJ2-3; 9 positions agree with TRBD2. The J segment lost 8 bases and the V segment lost 5 bases, leaving 8 bases of the junction unmatched. Germline V gene lookup returns CDR1 SGHVS and CDR2 FQNEAQ. CDR3 size: 14 residues. This chain's CDR3 is CASSGSTSGLTQYF. For the CDR3, the DNA is TGTGCCAGCAGCGGAAGTACTAGCGGGCTTACGCAGTATTTT.

V is TRBV27 and J is TRBJ1-6, with D possibly matching TRBD1 (5 bases). The CDR3 has 13 amino acids. Germline-derived CDR1 and CDR2 are MNHEY and SMNVEV (reference sequence). The V gene lost 5 bases and the J gene lost 8 bases, with 10 bases spanning the gap. The CDR3 nucleotides read TGTGCCAGCAGTCCGCGGGACTATTCACCCCTCCACTTT. This translates into CASSPRDYSPLHF.

The J gene is TRBJ2-6, the V gene TRBV11-3; 9 bases are shared with TRBD1. The V segment lost 7 bases and the J segment 0 bases; nucleotides outside the gene matches: 7. This CDR3 is 17 amino acids long. Looked up from germline, CDR1 is SGHNT and CDR2 is YENEEA. This CDR3 is CASNPQGASSGANVLTF. The CDR3 DNA reads as TGTGCCAGCAACCCACAGGGGGCGAGCTCTGGGGCCAACGTCCTGACTTTC.

The rearrangement joins TRBV18 to TRBJ2-7, with 8 bases aligning to TRBD2. The CDR3 consists of 18 residues. V trimming: 3 bases; J trimming: 0 bases; junction bases outside the gene matches: 13. Germline V CDR1 and CDR2: KGHSH, LQKENI. The CDR3 DNA follows: TGTGCCAGCTCACCCCTGACTGGCGGGGGGCTCAGCTCCTACGAGCAGTACTTC. Residues: CASSPLTGGGLSSYEQYF.

This sequence joins TRBV28 and TRBJ2-5, with 14 bases fitting TRBD2. The J segment lost 2 bases and the V segment lost 6 bases, leaving 11 bases of the junction unmatched. CDR3 size: 18 residues. Germline values: CDR1 MDHEN, CDR2 SYDVKM. In DNA form, the CDR3 reads TGTGCCAGCAGCTGGGGACTAGCGGGAGCAGGGCAACAAGAGACCCAGTACTTC. Encoded protein: CASSWGLAGAGQQETQYF.

The V and J genes are TRBV4-3 and TRBJ1-5; D might be TRBD1 (6 bases). Trimming cost V 4 bases and J 3 bases, with 13 bases left between them. This CDR3 spans 15 amino acids. Per germline, CDR1 LGHNA and CDR2 YSLEER. CDR3 loop: CASSRTTGINQPQHF. DNA for the CDR3: TGCGCCAGCAGCCGAACGACAGGAATCAATCAGCCCCAGCATTTT.

This chain links TRBV29-1 with TRBJ2-7; 7 bases match TRBD1. The germline V gene has CDR1 SQVTM and CDR2 ANQGSEA. Trimming took 7 bases from V and 4 from J; bases not matched to a gene: 4. The CDR3 covers 11 residues. The CDR3 here is CSATGSYEQYF. CDR3 bases: TGCAGCGCGACAGGGAGTTACGAGCAGTACTTC.

This clone has more than one count but fewer than ten. The genes are TRBV15 and TRBJ1-3; D unclear. CDR3 length equals 15 residues. CDR1 is LNHNV, CDR2 YYDKDF, per germline (reference sequence). V lost 0 bases, J lost 0 bases, and 6 bases lay in between. CDR3 region: CATSRDYSSGNTIYF. CDR3 DNA sequence: TGTGCCACCAGCAGAGATTATAGCTCTGGAAACACCATATATTTT.

The count of this clone is one. The chain links TRBV15 to TRBJ2-3; TRBD1 matches at 7 bases. The CDR3 has 20 residues. V was clipped by 2 bases and J by 2 bases; unmatched bases: 19. Germline V CDR1 and CDR2: LNHNV, YYDKDF (reference sequence). In nucleotides, the CDR3 is TGTGCCACCAGCAGACCGGGACAGTGGGGCACAACCAGGGCCACAGATACGCAGTATTTT. Translated: CATSRPGQWGTTRATDTQYF.